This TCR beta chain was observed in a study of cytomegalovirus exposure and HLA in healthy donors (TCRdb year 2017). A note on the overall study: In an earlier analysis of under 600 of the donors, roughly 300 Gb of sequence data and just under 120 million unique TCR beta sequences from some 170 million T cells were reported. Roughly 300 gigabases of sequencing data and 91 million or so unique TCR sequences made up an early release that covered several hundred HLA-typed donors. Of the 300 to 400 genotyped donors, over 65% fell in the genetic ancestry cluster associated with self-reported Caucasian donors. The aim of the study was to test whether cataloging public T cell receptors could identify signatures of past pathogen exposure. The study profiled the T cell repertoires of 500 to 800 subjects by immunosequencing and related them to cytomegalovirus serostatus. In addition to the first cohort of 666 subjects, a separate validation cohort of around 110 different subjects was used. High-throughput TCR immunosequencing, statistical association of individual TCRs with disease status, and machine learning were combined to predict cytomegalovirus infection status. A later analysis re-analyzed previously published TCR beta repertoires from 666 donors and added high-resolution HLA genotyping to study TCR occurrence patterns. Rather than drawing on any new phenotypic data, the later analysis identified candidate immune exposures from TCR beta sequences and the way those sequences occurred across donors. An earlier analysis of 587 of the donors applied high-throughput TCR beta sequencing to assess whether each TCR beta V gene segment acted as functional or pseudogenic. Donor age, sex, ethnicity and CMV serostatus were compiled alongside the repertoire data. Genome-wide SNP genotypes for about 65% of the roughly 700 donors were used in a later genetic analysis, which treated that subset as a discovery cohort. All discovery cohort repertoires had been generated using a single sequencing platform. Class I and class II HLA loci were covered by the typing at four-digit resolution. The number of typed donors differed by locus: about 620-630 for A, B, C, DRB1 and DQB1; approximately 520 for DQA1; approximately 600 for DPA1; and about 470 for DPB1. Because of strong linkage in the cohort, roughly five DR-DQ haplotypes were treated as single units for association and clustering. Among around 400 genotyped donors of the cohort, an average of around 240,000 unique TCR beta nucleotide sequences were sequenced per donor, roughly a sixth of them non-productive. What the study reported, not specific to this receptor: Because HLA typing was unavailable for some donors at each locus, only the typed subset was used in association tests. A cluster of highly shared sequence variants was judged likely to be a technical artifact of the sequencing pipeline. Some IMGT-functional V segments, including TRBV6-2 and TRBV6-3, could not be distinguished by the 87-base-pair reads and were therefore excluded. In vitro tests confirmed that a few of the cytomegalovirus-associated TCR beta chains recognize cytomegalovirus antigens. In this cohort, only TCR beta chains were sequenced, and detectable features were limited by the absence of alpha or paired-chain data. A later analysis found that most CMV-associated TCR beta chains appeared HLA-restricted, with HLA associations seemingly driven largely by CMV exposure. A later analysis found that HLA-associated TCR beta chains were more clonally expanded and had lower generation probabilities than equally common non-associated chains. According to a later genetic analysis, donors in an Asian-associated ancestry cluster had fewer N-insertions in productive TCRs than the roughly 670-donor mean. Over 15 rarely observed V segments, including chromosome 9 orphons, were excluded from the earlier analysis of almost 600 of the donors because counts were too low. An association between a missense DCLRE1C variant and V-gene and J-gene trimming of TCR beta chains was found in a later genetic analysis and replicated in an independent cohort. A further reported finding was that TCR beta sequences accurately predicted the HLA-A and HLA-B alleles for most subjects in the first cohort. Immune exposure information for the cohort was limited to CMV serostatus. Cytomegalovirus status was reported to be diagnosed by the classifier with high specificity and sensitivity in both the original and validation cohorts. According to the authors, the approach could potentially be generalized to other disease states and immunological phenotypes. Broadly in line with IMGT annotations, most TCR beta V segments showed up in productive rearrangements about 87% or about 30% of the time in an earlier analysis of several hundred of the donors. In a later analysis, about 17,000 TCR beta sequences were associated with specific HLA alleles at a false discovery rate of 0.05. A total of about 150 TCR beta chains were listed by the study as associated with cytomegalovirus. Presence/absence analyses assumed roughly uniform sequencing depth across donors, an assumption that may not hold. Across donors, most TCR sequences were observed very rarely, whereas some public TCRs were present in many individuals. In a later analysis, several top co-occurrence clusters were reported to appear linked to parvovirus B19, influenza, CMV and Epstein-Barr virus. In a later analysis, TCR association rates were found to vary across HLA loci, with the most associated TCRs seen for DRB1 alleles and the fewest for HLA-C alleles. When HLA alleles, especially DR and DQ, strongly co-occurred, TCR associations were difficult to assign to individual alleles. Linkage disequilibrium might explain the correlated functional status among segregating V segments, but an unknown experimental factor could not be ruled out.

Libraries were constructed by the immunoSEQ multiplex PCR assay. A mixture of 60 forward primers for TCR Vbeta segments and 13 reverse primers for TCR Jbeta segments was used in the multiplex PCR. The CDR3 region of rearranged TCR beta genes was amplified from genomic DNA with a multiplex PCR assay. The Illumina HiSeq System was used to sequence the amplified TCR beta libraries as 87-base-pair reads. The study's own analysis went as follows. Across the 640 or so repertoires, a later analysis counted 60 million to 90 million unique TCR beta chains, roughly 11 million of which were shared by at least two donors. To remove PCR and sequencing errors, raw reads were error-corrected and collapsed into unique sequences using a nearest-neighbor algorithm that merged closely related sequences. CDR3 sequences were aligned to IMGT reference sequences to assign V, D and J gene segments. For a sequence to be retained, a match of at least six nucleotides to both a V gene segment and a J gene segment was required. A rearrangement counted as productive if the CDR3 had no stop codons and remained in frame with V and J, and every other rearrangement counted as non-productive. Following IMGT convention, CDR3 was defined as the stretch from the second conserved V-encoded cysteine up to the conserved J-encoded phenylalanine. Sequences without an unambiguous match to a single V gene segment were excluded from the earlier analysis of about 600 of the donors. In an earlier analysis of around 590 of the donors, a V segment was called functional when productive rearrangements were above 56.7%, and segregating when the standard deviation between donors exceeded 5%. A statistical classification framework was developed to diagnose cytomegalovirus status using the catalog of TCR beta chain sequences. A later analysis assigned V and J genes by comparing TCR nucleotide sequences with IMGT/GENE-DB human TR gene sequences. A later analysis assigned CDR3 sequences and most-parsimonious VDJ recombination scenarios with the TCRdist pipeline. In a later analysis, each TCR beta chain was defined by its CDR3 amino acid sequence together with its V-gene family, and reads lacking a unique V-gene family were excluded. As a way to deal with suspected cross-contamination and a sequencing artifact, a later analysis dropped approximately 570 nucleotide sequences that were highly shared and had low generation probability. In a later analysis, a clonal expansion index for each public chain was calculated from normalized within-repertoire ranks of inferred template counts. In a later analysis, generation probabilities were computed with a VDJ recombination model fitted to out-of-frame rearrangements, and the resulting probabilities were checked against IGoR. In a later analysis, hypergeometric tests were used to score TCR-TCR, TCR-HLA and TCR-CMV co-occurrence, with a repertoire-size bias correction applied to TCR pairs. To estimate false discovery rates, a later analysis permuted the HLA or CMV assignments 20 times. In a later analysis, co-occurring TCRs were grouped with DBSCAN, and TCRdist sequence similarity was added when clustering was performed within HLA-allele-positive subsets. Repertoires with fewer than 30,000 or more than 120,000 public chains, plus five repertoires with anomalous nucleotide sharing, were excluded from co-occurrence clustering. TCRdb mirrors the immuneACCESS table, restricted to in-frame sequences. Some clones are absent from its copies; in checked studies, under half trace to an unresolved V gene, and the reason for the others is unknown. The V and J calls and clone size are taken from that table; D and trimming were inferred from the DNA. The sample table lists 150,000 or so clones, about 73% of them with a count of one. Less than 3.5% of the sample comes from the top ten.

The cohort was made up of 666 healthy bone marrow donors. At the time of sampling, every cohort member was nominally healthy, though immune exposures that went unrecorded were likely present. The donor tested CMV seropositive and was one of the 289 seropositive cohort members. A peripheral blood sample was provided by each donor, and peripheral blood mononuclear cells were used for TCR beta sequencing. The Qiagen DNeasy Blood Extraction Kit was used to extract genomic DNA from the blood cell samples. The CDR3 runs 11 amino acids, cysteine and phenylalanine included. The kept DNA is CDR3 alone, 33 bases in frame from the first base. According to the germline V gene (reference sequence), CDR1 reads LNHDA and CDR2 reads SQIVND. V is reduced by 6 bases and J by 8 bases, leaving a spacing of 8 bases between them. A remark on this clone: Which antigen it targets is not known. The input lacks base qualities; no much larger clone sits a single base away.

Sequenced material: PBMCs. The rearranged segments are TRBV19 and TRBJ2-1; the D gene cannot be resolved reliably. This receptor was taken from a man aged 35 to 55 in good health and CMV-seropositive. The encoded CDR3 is CASSRGHEQFF. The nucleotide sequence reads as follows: TGTGCCAGTAGCAGAGGCCATGAGCAGTTCTTC.